The T cell receptor (beta chain) described here comes from a study of blood T cell repertoires in COVID-19. This clone was found a few times. Clones were read by immunoSEQ multiplex PCR, and TCRdb kept only the in-frame ones, dropping some. The sample holds tens of thousands of clones, more than 70% seen once. Germline V gene lookup returns CDR1 SEHNR and CDR2 FQNEAQ (reference sequence). This CDR3 is built from 14 residues. V was pared by 1 base and J by 2 bases, with 1 base of the junction left unmatched. The J gene is TRBJ2-7, the V gene TRBV7-9; the match to TRBD1 covers 8 bases. This clonotype was sampled from a man aged 50 or older with active COVID-19. Sequenced sample: peripheral blood. CDR3 region: CASSLGTGPYEQYF. CDR3 bases: TGTGCCAGCAGCTTAGGGACAGGGCCCTACGAGCAGTACTTC.